This T cell receptor beta chain is from a study of response to subunit inactivated influenza vaccine. Study-level findings and limits: Few new T cells, the authors suggested, are recruited by each seasonal influenza vaccination.

This clonotype was counted between two and nine times. Antigen unknown. Each CDR3 protein gets one entry after TCRdb re-called the RT-PCR reads with MiXCR. The sample shows hundreds of thousands of distinct CDR3 sequences, around 13% of them seen only once. Trimming removed 5 bases at V and 2 bases at J, with 17 bases between. The CDR3 totals 15 residues. Germline V gene data show CDR1 as DFQATT and CDR2 as SNEGSKA (reference sequence). Sequenced here: PBMCs from blood, sampled 14 to 15 days before vaccination. This TCR was recovered from a man aged 50 or older who received an inactivated influenza vaccine. J is TRBJ2-3 and V is TRBV20-1; D may be TRBD2 (6 bases). CDR3 sequence reads: CSAQDAGLYTDTQYF. The CDR3 DNA reads as TGCAGTGCTCAAGACGCGGGGTTATACACAGATACGCAGTATTTT.